This T cell receptor (beta chain) is from a study of post-analysis software for immune sequencing data. In its sample, this clonotype was seen once. The antigen remains unidentified. The V and J ends lost 0 bases and 4 bases respectively, with 11 bases between them. Germline V gives CDR1 SGDLS, CDR2 YYNGEE. The CDR3 sequence is 15 residues long. The TCR beta cDNA libraries carried unique molecular identifiers. Each sample of roughly 0.9 to 10 million input T cells yielded about 500,000 cDNA molecules, so each molecule approximated one T cell. TCRdb redid the calling of the PCR reads with MiXCR, one entry per CDR3 protein. The top ten hold approximately 4.4% of the sample, which has about 820,000 distinct CDR3 sequences, roughly 50% seen once. Study-level points and caveats: Four to six TRBV segments were more frequent in patients than controls; TRBV5-6, TRBV5-1 and TRBV20-1 belonged to this group.

The material sequenced was blood. The clonotype comes from a girl aged 10-17 years with multiple sclerosis. The rearrangement uses TRBV9 and TRBJ2-1; weak D call: TRBD2 (6 bases). CDR3 residues: CASSVGTTAYNEQFF. The CDR3 DNA follows: TGTGCCAGCAGCGTAGGGACTACAGCTTACAATGAGCAGTTCTTC.